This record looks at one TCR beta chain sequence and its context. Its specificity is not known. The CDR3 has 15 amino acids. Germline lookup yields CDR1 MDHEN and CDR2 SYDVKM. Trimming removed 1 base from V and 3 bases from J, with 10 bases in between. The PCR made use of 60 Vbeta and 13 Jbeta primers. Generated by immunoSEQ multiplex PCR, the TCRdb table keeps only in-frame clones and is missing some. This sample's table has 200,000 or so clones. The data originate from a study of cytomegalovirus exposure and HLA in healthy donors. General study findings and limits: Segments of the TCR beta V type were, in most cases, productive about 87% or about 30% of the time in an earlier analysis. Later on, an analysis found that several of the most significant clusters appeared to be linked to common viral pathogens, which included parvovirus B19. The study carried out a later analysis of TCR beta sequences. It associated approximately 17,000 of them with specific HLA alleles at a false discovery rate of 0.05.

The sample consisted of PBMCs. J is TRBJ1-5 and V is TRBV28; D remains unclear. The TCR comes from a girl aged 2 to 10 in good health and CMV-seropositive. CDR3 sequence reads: CASSLFRQVNQPQHF. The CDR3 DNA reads TGTGCCAGCAGTTTATTTCGGCAGGTCAATCAGCCCCAGCATTTT.